The TCR beta chain described here comes from a study of OX40 agonist ivuxolimab in advanced cancers. This table comes from immunoSEQ multiplex PCR, and its TCRdb copy is limited to in-frame clones, with some not included. This repertoire shows 65,000 to 90,000 clones, 88% found once; its top ten account for about 0.8%. Sample: CD4+ or CD8+ T cells sorted from blood, taken in a trial of the OX40 agonist ivuxolimab. This sequence was found in an adult with an advanced solid tumor such as melanoma, head and neck, liver or kidney cancer.

The CDR3 DNA reads as TGCGCCAGCAGCTTGGGGGACAGGAGAGTTACAGATACGCAGTATTTT. It is translated as CASSLGDRRVTDTQYF. J is TRBJ2-3 and V is TRBV5-1, with 8 bases fitting TRBD1. This CDR3 has 16 residues. V was clipped by 0 bases and J by 3 bases; unmatched bases: 6. Germline V gene data show CDR1 as SGHRS and CDR2 as YFSETQ. The full variable domain, with the rest looked up from reference TRBV5-1 and TRBJ2-3, is KAGVTQTPRYLIKTRGQQVTLSCSPISGHRSVSWYQQTPGQGLQFLFEYFSETQRNKGNFPGRFSGRQFSNSRSEMNVSTLELGDSALYLCASSLGDRRVTDTQYFGPGTRLTVL.